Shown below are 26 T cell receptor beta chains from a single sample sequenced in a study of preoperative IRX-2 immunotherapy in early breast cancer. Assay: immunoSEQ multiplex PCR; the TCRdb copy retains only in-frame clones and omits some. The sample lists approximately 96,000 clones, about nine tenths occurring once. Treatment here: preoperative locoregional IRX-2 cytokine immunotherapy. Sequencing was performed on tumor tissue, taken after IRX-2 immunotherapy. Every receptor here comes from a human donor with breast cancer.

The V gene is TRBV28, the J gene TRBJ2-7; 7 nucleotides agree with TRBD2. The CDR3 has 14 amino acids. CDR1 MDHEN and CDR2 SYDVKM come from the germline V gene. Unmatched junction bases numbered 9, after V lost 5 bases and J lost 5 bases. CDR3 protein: CASSPRGGLDEQYF. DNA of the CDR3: TGTGCCAGCAGTCCCCGGGGAGGGCTGGACGAGCAGTACTTC.

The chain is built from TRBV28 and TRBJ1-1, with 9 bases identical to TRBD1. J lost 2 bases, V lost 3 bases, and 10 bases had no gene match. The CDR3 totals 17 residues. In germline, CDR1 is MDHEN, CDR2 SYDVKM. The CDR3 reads CASSLAGQGRGNTEAFF. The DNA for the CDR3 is TGTGCCAGCAGTTTGGCTGGACAGGGGAGGGGAAACACTGAAGCTTTCTTT.

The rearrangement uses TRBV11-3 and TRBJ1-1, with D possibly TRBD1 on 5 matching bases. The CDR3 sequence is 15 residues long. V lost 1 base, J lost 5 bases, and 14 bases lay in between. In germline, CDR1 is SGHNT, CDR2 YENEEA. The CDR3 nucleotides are TGTGCCAGCAGCTTAGGTCAGGGTAGGAAGACTGAAGCTTTCTTT. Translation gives CASSLGQGRKTEAFF.

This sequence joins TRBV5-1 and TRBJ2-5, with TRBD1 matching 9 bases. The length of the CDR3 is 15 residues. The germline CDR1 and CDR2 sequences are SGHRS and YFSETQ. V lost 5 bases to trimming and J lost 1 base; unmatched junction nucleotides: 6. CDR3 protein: CASSFLTGGQETQYF. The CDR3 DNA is TGCGCCAGCAGTTTTTTGACAGGGGGCCAAGAGACCCAGTACTTC.

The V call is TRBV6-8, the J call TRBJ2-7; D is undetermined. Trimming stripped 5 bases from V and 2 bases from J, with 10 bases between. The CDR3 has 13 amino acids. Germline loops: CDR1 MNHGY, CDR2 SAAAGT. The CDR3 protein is CASSDRGPYEQYF. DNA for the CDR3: TGTGCCAGCAGTGATCGCGGACCCTACGAGCAGTACTTC.

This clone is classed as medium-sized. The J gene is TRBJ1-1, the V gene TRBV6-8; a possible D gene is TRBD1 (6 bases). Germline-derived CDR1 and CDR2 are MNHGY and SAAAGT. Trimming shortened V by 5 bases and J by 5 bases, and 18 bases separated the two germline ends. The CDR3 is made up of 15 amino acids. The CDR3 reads CASSRRGGFGTEAFF. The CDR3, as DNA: TGTGCCAGCAGTAGGCGAGGGGGTTTCGGGACTGAAGCTTTCTTT.

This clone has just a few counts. The CDR3 DNA reads TGTGCCAGTACCCGGACAGTTACCTCTGGAAACACCATATATTTT. Protein: CASTRTVTSGNTIYF. V gene TRBV19 combines with J gene TRBJ1-3; the D gene is possibly TRBD1 (6 bases). V lost 7 bases to trimming and J lost 0 bases, with 13 bases between them. The CDR3 is 15 amino acids. Germline loops: CDR1 LNHDA, CDR2 SQIVND (reference sequence). The full variable domain, with the rest looked up from reference TRBV19 and TRBJ1-3, is DGGITQSPKYLFRKEGQNVTLSCEQNLNHDAMYWYRQDPGQGLRLIYYSQIVNDFQKGDIAEGYSVSREKKESFPLTVTSAQKNPTAFYLCASTRTVTSGNTIYFGEGSWLTVV.

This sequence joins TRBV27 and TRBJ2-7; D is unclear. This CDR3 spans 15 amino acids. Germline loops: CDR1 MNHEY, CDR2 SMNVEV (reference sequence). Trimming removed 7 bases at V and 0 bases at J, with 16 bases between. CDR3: CASTPAGPLSYEQYF. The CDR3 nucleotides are TGTGCCAGCACCCCGGCAGGACCTCTCTCCTACGAGCAGTACTTC.

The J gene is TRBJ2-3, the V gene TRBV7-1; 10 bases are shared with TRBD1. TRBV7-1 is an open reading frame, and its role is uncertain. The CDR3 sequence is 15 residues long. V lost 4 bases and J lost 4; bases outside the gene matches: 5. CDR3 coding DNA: TGTGCCAGCAGCTTCGCGGGACAGGGGCCAGATACGCAGTATTTT. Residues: CASSFAGQGPDTQYF.

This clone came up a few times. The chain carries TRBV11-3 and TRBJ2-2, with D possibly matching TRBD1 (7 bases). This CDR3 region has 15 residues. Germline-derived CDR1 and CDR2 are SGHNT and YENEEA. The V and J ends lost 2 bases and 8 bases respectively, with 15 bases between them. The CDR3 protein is CASSLHGGGSGELFF. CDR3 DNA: TGTGCCAGCAGCTTACACGGAGGGGGCTCAGGGGAGCTGTTTTTT.

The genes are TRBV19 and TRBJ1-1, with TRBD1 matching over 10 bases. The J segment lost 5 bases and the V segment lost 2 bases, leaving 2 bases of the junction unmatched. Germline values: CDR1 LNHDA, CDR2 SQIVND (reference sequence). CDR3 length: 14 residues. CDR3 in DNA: TGTGCCAGTAGTATATGGGGACAGGGGACTGAAGCTTTCTTT. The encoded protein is CASSIWGQGTEAFF.

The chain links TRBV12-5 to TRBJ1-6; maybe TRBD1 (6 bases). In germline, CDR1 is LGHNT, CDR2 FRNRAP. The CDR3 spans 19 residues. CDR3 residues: CASAKSPRGTLSYNSPLHF. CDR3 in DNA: TGTGCCAGCGCTAAATCGCCCAGGGGAACCCTAAGCTATAATTCACCCCTCCACTTT. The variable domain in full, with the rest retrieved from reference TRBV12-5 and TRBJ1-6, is DARVTQTPRHKVTEMGQEVTMRCQPILGHNTVFWYRQTMMQGLELLAYFRNRAPLDDSGMPKDRFSAEMPDATLATLKIQPSEPRDSAVYFCASAKSPRGTLSYNSPLHFGNGTRLTVT.

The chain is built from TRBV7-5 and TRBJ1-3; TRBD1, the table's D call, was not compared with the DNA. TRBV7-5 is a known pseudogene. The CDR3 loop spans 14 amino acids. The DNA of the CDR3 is TGTGCCAGCAGCCGCCTGGACACTAGAAACACCATATATTTT. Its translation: CASSRLDTRNTIYF.

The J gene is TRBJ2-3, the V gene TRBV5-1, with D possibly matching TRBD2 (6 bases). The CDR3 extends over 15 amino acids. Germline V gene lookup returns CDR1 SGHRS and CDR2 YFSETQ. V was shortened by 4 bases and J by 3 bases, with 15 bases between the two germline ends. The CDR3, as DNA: TGCGCCAGCAGCATTCATAGGGGAGGTACAGATACGCAGTATTTT. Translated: CASSIHRGGTDTQYF.

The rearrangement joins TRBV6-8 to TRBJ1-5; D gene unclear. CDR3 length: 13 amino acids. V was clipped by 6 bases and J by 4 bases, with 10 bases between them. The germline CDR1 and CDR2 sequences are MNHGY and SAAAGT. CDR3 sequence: CASSLQPNQPQHF. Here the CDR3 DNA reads TGTGCCAGCAGCTTACAGCCAAATCAGCCCCAGCATTTT.

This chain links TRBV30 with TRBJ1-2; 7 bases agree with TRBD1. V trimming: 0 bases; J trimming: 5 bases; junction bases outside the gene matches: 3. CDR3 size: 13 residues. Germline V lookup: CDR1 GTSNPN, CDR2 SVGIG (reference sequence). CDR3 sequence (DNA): TGTGCCTGGAGTGTACAGGGGCTTTATGGCTACACCTTC. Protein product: CAWSVQGLYGYTF.

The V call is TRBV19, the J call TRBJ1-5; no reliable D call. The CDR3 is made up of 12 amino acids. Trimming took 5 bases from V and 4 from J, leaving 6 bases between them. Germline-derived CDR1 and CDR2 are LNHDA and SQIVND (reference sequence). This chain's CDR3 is CASSPPNQPQHF. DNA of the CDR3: TGTGCCAGTAGTCCCCCGAATCAGCCCCAGCATTTT.

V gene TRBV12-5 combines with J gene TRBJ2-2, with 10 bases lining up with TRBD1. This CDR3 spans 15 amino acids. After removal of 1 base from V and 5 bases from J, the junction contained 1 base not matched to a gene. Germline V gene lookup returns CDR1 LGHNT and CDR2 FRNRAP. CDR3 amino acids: CASGLAGQGTGELFF. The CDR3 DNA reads TGTGCTAGTGGTTTGGCGGGACAGGGGACCGGGGAGCTGTTTTTT.

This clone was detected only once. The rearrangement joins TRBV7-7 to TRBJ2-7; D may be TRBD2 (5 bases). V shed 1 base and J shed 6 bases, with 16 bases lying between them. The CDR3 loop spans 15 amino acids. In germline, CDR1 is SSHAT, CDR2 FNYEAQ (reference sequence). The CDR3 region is CASSLDVGLSTEQYF. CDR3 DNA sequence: TGTGCCAGCAGCTTAGATGTTGGACTTTCCACCGAGCAGTACTTC.

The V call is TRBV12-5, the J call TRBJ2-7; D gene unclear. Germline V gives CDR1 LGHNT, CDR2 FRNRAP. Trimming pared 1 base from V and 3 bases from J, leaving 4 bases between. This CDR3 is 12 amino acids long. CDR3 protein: CASGLDLYEQYF. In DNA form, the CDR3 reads TGTGCTAGTGGTTTGGATCTCTACGAGCAGTACTTC.

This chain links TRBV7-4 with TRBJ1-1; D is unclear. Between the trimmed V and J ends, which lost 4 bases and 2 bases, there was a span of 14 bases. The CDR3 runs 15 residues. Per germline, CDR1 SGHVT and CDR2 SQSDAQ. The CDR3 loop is CASSSPIMVNTEAFF. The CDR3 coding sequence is TGTGCCAGCAGCTCCCCCATTATGGTCAACACTGAAGCTTTCTTT.

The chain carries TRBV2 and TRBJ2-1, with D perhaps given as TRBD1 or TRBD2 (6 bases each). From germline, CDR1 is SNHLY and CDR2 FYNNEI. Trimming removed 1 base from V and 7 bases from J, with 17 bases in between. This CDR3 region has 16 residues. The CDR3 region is CASSEVGGIKGNEQFF. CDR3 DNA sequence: TGTGCCAGCAGTGAAGTAGGGGGGATAAAAGGGAATGAGCAGTTCTTC.

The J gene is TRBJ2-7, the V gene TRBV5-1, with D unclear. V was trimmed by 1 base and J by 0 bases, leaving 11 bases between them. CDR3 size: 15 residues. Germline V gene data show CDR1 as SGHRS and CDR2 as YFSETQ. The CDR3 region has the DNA TGCGCCAGCAGCTTGAGGACGGCTAGCTCCTACGAGCAGTACTTC. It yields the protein CASSLRTASSYEQYF.

In DNA form, the CDR3 reads TGCGCCAGCAGCCCTAAGCCAACTAATGAAAAACTGTTTTTT. It encodes CASSPKPTNEKLFF. The gene calls are TRBV5-1 and TRBJ1-4; D uncertain. V lost 4 bases and J lost 0, with 7 bases in between. The CDR3 contains 14 residues. Germline CDR1 is SGHRS and CDR2 is YFSETQ.

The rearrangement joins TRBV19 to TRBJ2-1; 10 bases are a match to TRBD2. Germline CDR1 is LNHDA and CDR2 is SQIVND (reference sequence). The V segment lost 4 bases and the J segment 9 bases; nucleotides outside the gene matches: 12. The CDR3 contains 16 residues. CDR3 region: CASSTLAGGKEGEQFF. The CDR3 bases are TGTGCCAGTAGTACCTTAGCGGGAGGCAAGGAGGGTGAGCAGTTCTTC.

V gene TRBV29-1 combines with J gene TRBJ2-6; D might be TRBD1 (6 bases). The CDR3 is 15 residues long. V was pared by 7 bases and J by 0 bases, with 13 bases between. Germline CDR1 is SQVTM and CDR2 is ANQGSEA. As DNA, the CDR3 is TGCAGCGCGAAGACAGGAAACTCTGGGGCCAACGTCCTGACTTTC. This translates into CSAKTGNSGANVLTF. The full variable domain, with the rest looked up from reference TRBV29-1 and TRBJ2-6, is SAVISQKPSRDICQRGTSLTIQCQVDSQVTMMFWYRQQPGQSLTLIATANQGSEATYESGFVIDKFPISRPNLTFSTLTVSNMSPEDSSIYLCSAKTGNSGANVLTFGAGSRLTVL.